These T cell receptor beta chains were read from a single sample in a study of high-grade serous ovarian cancer treatment subgroups. Generated by immunoSEQ multiplex PCR, the TCRdb table keeps only in-frame clones and is missing some. The sample shows 9,100 or so clones, 60% to 80% of them seen only once. The sample consisted of tumor tissue. These receptors all come from a human donor with high-grade serous ovarian cancer. Both conserved end residues are trimmed from each CDR3. A D gene is named only where the DNA matches it firmly.

j_gene | d_gene | v_gene | CDR3aa
TRBJ2-7 | . | TRBV5-1 | ASSWRVSVAFPYEQY
TRBJ2-7 | . | TRBV28 | ASSTGTPREQY
TRBJ1-2 | . | TRBV28 | ASSFGQGRSYT
TRBJ2-1 | TRBD1 | TRBV11-2 | ASSLVSSFGGQVMYEQF
TRBJ2-1 | . | TRBV15 | ATSEGTSEQF
TRBJ1-5 | . | TRBV6-1 | ASRDSYNQPQH
TRBJ2-5 | . | TRBV7-8 | ASSLKRAGLQETQY
TRBJ2-1 | TRBD2 | TRBV7-9 | ASSSRRLAENNEQF
TRBJ2-7 | . | TRBV6-5 | ASSYGGKGGYEQY
TRBJ2-3 | TRBD1 | TRBV5-4 | ASSLGTVTDTQY
TRBJ1-2 | TRBD1 | TRBV5-1 | ASSLDAGGNGYT
TRBJ1-4 | TRBD1 | TRBV19 | ASSSRDRQGHNEKLF
TRBJ1-2 | . | TRBV28 | ASSFSITDYGYT
TRBJ1-1 | . | TRBV5-6 | ASSLNVNTEAF
TRBJ2-7 | TRBD1 | TRBV28 | ASSGTGDLIPYEQY
TRBJ1-6 | TRBD1 | TRBV27 | ASRPLTGGRGSPLH
TRBJ2-1 | . | TRBV7-9 | ASSLGSSYNEQF
TRBJ2-5 | . | TRBV6-5 | ASSYSSRGNQETQY
TRBJ2-1 | TRBD2 | TRBV6-6 | ASSYERGPYNEQF
TRBJ2-2 | . | TRBV21-1 | ASSLDGGGAGTGELF
TRBJ2-1 | . | TRBV18 | ASSPRYSVDNEQF
TRBJ2-7 | . | TRBV4-1 | ASSQEIRSYEQY
TRBJ2-4 | TRBD2 | TRBV6-1 | ASNGLAGIGNIQY
TRBJ2-4 | . | TRBV7-3 | ASSLNGGYGKNIQY
TRBJ1-2 | TRBD1 | TRBV28 | ASSLDRGPTNYGYT
TRBJ1-5 | . | TRBV2 | ASSAGTPSQPQH
. | . | TRBV28 | ASTSGSTTSYEQY
TRBJ2-7 | . | TRBV29-1 | SVELQGREQY
TRBJ2-2 | . | TRBV7-2 | ASSLDPSGRELF
TRBJ2-3 | . | TRBV28 | ASSTRDKIQRDTQY
TRBJ1-2 | . | TRBV7-8 | ASSPGPNYGYT
TRBJ2-1 | TRBD2 | TRBV18 | ASSPGLAVHNEQF
TRBJ2-3 | . | TRBV5-4 | ASSLDSTARGDTQY
TRBJ2-3 | TRBD1 | TRBV19 | ASSRDRGDTQY
TRBJ2-2 | . | TRBV19 | ASSRDRITGELF
TRBJ1-2 | . | TRBV21-1 | ASSKEGQGADPYGYT
TRBJ1-2 | . | TRBV5-1 | ASSFSGVGGYT
TRBJ1-5 | . | TRBV19 | ASTWGAVSNQPQH
TRBJ2-1 | TRBD2 | TRBV5-5 | ASSPEPSGSYNEQF
TRBJ2-3 | TRBD2 | TRBV7-9 | ASSLTSGYTDTQY
TRBJ2-7 | . | TRBV14 | ASSQEMGWSYEQY
TRBJ2-3 | TRBD2 | TRBV7-2 | ASSLAIAGGSDTQY
TRBJ2-3 | . | TRBV18 | ASSPLSGDTQY
TRBJ2-7 | . | TRBV2 | ASSRGGSYEQY
TRBJ2-7 | . | TRBV5-4 | ASSLAPGPPREQY
TRBJ2-1 | . | TRBV11-2 | ASSPPLDEQF
TRBJ2-2 | TRBD1 | TRBV7-9 | ASSPERGTGGTGELF
TRBJ1-5 | TRBD1 | TRBV6-4 | ASSVDRGQPQH
TRBJ2-7 | TRBD2 | TRBV7-2 | ASSLGGTSGTGQY
TRBJ2-3 | TRBD2 | TRBV9 | ASSGLAGGTDTQY
TRBJ2-5 | . | TRBV11-2 | ASSWGLGETQY
TRBJ2-7 | . | TRBV18 | ASSPQSYEQY
TRBJ2-3 | . | TRBV10-3 | ATALGGDTDTQY
TRBJ2-5 | TRBD2 | TRBV13 | ASSSRGGGAGETQY
TRBJ2-7 | . | TRBV7-2 | ASSITAGTITYEQY
TRBJ1-1 | TRBD1 | TRBV5-1 | ASRHRGGNTEAF
TRBJ2-6 | . | TRBV12-2 | ASRLASVIWAGANVLT
TRBJ1-1 | TRBD1 | TRBV7-8 | ASSLLQGVNTEAF
TRBJ2-1 | . | TRBV4-2 | ASRAGYNEQF
TRBJ1-1 | . | TRBV7-2 | ASSPGTHTEAF